This T cell receptor (beta chain) comes out of a study of technical replicates of blood from a few donors. Method: immunoSEQ multiplex PCR; TCRdb's copy keeps in-frame clones and lacks some. There are about 72,000 clones in the sample; about 90% occur only once, and 0.35% to 0.45% lies in the top ten. The clonotype originates from a human donor in good health. Sequencing was done on a sample of T cells isolated from PBMCs.

The CDR3 reads CASSQEATGSYTDTQYF. CDR3 in DNA: TGCGCCAGCAGCCAAGAGGCCACAGGGTCTTATACAGATACGCAGTATTTT. The chain employs TRBV4-3 and TRBJ2-3, with a possible D match to TRBD1 (6 bases). V dropped 0 bases and J dropped 3 bases, with 16 bases sitting between them. Per the germline V gene, CDR1 is LGHNA and CDR2 is YSLEER. This CDR3 is built from 17 residues.